This T cell receptor beta chain is from a study of CD8 T cells in ankylosing spondylitis. Overall study findings and caveats: Matched ankylosing spondylitis synovial fluid reportedly contained a significantly enriched population of disease-linked clones.

This clonotype was picked up a small number of times. The antigen is not known. TCRdb re-derived calls from the 5' RACE reads in MiXCR, one entry per CDR3 protein. This table has roughly 180,000 distinct CDR3 sequences, approximately 10% appearing once. Germline V gene lookup returns CDR1 SEHNR and CDR2 FQNEAQ (reference sequence). V was shortened by 8 bases and J by 9 bases, with 5 bases between the two germline ends. There are 9 residues in the CDR3. Sequenced material: blood, either unsorted or a sorted T cell fraction (not recorded which). This TCR was sampled from a female donor with ankylosing spondylitis or in good health (not recorded which). The chain links TRBV7-9 to TRBJ2-1, with D unresolved. CDR3 DNA sequence: TGTGCCAGCGGTATTGAGCAGTTCTTC. This codes for CASGIEQFF.